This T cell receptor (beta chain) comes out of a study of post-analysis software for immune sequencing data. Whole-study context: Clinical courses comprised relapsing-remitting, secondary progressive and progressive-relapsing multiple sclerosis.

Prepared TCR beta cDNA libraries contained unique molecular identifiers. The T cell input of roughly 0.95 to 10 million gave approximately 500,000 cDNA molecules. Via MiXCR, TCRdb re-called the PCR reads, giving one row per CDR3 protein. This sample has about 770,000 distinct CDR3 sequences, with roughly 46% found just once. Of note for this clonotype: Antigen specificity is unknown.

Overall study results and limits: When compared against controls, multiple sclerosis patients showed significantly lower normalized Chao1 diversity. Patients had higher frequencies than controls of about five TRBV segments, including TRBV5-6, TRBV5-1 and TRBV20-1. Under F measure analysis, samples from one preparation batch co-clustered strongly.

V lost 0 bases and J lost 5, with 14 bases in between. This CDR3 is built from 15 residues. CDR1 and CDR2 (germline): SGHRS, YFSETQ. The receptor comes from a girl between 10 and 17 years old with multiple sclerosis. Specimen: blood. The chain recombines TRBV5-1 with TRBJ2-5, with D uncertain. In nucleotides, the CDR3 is TGCGCCAGCAGCTTGGCTGCAGAAGTCCTCGAGACCCAGTACTTC. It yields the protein CASSLAAEVLETQYF.